This TCR beta chain was identified in a study of blood T cell repertoires in COVID-19. Study at large: Whether acute or convalescent, the COVID-19 samples came from the United States, Italy and Spain. Sources were T cells, B-cell-depleted T cells, or PBMCs; the material itself was cDNA or gDNA.

V was clipped by 1 base and J by 7 bases; unmatched bases: 3. The CDR3 totals 13 residues. Seattle patients were enrolled while actively infected and followed longitudinally. TCRdb keeps only in-frame clones here, not all; method: immunoSEQ multiplex PCR. The sample shows around 220,000 clones, 86% of them seen only once. This TCR was recovered from a woman in her 50s with COVID-19, enrolled during active disease. The genes are TRBV12-3 or TRBV12-4 and TRBJ1-1; 7 bases are a match to TRBD1. Input material: peripheral blood. CDR3 sequence (DNA): TGTGCCAGCAGTTTAGGACAGGGACGTGAAGCTTTCTTT. Residues: CASSLGQGREAFF.